A single sample is the source of the 30 T cell receptor beta chains below, sequenced in a study of CD8+ T cells in alopecia areata. Noted treatment: oral pan-JAK inhibitor, 5-10 mg twice daily. The sequencing template was cDNA reverse transcribed from extracted RNA. Here immunoSEQ multiplex PCR was the method, and the copy in TCRdb shows in-frame clones only, minus some. Of about 76,000 clones in the sample, 29% are singletons; the top ten hold 15%. The starting material was CD8+ T cells sorted from blood, obtained at week 4, from a patient treated with tofacitinib. The receptor source for this set is a human donor with alopecia areata.

The rearrangement joins TRBV29-1 to TRBJ2-5; the match to TRBD2 covers 15 bases. Germline V gives CDR1 SQVTM, CDR2 ANQGSEA. CDR3 length: 18 amino acids. The J segment lost 0 bases and the V segment lost 3 bases, leaving 8 bases of the junction unmatched. Here the CDR3 DNA reads TGCAGCGTTGACGGAAGTGGGACTAGCGGGAGGTACCAAGAGACCCAGTACTTC. This sequence encodes CSVDGSGTSGRYQETQYF.

The V gene is TRBV30, the J gene TRBJ2-5, with TRBD2 identical over 9 bases. CDR1 and CDR2 (germline): GTSNPN, SVGIG (reference sequence). J was trimmed by 5 bases and V by 3 bases; bases with no gene match: 10. There are 15 residues in the CDR3. CDR3 residues: CAWSGGLAGVETQYF. The CDR3 DNA follows: TGTGCCTGGAGCGGGGGCTTAGCGGGAGTGGAGACCCAGTACTTC.

This clone was detected a few times. This rearrangement joins TRBV29-1 to TRBJ2-3, with 15 bases that match TRBD2. The CDR3 runs 16 residues. V lost 3 bases, J lost 8 bases, and 9 bases stayed unmatched. In germline, CDR1 is SQVTM, CDR2 ANQGSEA. Written as DNA, the CDR3 is TGCAGCGTTGATGGACTAGCGGGAGGGAGCATATCTACGCAGTATTTT. This encodes CSVDGLAGGSISTQYF.

The CDR3: CASSAPGQGAGELFF. The CDR3 DNA reads TGTGCCAGCAGTGCGCCGGGACAGGGGGCCGGGGAGCTGTTTTTT. The chain carries TRBV25-1 and TRBJ2-2; TRBD1 aligns across 11 bases. Germline assignment: CDR1 MGHDK and CDR2 SYGVNS. CDR3 length: 15 amino acids. The trim removed 4 bases at V and 6 bases at J, leaving 4 bases unmatched.

The rearrangement uses TRBV30 and TRBJ2-7; 8 bases match TRBD1. The germline CDR1 and CDR2 sequences are GTSNPN and SVGIG (reference sequence). The CDR3 contains 14 residues. Losses at the gene ends were 5 bases for V and 3 bases for J; bases not matched to a gene: 9. The CDR3 region has the DNA TGTGCCTGGGCCCCCGGGACAGGAAACTACGAGCAGTACTTC. It is translated as CAWAPGTGNYEQYF.

The chain has TRBV7-8 and TRBJ2-5; D uncertain. This CDR3 contains 14 residues. Per the germline V gene, CDR1 is SGHVS and CDR2 is FQNEAQ. Trimming removed 2 bases from V and 2 bases from J, with 9 bases in between. CDR3: CASSLLNSQETQYF. DNA for the CDR3: TGTGCCAGCAGCTTATTGAACAGTCAAGAGACCCAGTACTTC. The variable domain in full, with the rest retrieved from reference TRBV7-8 and TRBJ2-5, is GAGVSQSPRYKVAKRGQDVALRCDPISGHVSLFWYQQALGQGPEFLTYFQNEAQLDKSGLPSDRFFAERPEGSVSTLKIQRTQQEDSAVYLCASSLLNSQETQYFGPGTRLLVL.

The J gene is TRBJ2-2, the V gene TRBV29-1; 9 nucleotides line up with TRBD2. Germline-derived CDR1 and CDR2 are SQVTM and ANQGSEA. The CDR3 contains 17 residues. The V segment lost 0 bases and the J segment 7 bases; nucleotides outside the gene matches: 12. The CDR3 is CSVEDGSSGSGVGELFF. The CDR3 DNA reads as TGCAGCGTTGAAGATGGTAGTAGCGGGAGTGGTGTCGGGGAGCTGTTTTTT.

This clone was recorded a few times. The chain uses TRBV6-5 and TRBJ1-1; D remains unclear. Germline values: CDR1 MNHEY, CDR2 SVGAGI. The V end lost 6 bases, the J end lost 6 bases, and 14 bases lay between the germline ends. The CDR3 sequence is 13 residues long. The CDR3: CASSPIPWAEAFF. The CDR3, as DNA: TGTGCCAGCAGCCCTATACCGTGGGCTGAAGCTTTCTTT.

V is TRBV27 and J is TRBJ1-1, with unresolved D. The V end lost 8 bases, the J end lost 5 bases, and 12 bases lay between the germline ends. The germline CDR1 and CDR2 sequences are MNHEY and SMNVEV (reference sequence). The CDR3 extends over 12 amino acids. CDR3 region: CASGTITTEAFF. DNA of the CDR3: TGTGCCAGCGGTACCATTACGACTGAAGCTTTCTTT.

This chain connects TRBV30 to TRBJ2-1; TRBD2 matches at 7 bases. V shed 5 bases and J 9 bases; nucleotides not matched to a gene: 7. The CDR3 runs to 12 residues. CDR1 is GTSNPN and CDR2 is SVGIG in the germline V gene (reference sequence). DNA of the CDR3: TGTGCCTGGGATGGCGGGGGACTTGAGCAGTTCTTC. It translates to CAWDGGGLEQFF. Looking up the rest from reference TRBV30 and TRBJ2-1 gives the full variable domain: SQTIHQWPATLVQPVGSPLSLECTVEGTSNPNLYWYRQAAGRGLQLLFYSVGIGQISSEVPQNLSASRPQDRQFILSSKKLLLSDSGFYLCAWDGGGLEQFFGPGTRLTVL.

The sample holds many counts of this clone. This rearrangement joins TRBV9 to TRBJ2-1; tentative D call: TRBD2 (6 bases). The CDR3 is 14 residues long. The V gene's germline CDR1 is SGDLS and CDR2 YYNGEE. The V end was cut by 0 bases, the J end by 7 bases, with 11 bases between. CDR3 DNA sequence: TGTGCCAGCAGCGTAGCGGGAGCGAGAAATGAGCAGTTCTTC. Its translation is CASSVAGARNEQFF.

This clone was observed a handful of times. The chain joins TRBV27 to TRBJ2-2; a weak D match, TRBD2 (6 bases). The CDR3 runs to 14 residues. Germline lookup yields CDR1 MNHEY and CDR2 SMNVEV (reference sequence). Trimming cost V 11 bases and J 7 bases, with 20 bases left between them. CDR3 in DNA: TGTGCCGCCCCCCGTGCGGGGTTCGACGGGGAGCTGTTTTTT. Translation: CAAPRAGFDGELFF.

This chain connects TRBV29-1 to TRBJ1-2; D not certain. The CDR3 is 11 amino acids. Trimming took off 8 bases at V and 8 bases at J, with 15 bases between the two ends. The germline CDR1 and CDR2 sequences are SQVTM and ANQGSEA. CDR3 loop: CSLRTTGGYTF. As DNA, the CDR3 is TGCAGCCTCCGGACTACCGGGGGCTACACCTTC.

This clone was picked up one time. The gene calls are TRBV5-1 and TRBJ2-5, with 9 bases lining up with TRBD1. V dropped 0 bases and J dropped 2; count of bases not matched to a gene: 8. The CDR3 is 17 amino acids. CDR1 and CDR2 (germline): SGHRS, YFSETQ. This CDR3 reads CASSLGTTGGGQETQYF. CDR3 nucleotides: TGCGCCAGCAGCTTGGGGACGACAGGGGGAGGGCAAGAGACCCAGTACTTC.

The chain uses TRBV29-1 and TRBJ2-1, with 7 bases aligning to TRBD2. V shed 3 bases and J 6 bases; nucleotides not matched to a gene: 11. This CDR3 has 15 amino acids. Per germline, CDR1 SQVTM and CDR2 ANQGSEA. Here the CDR3 reads CSVEGGGGRGNEQFF. CDR3 sequence (DNA): TGCAGCGTTGAGGGAGGCGGCGGGAGAGGCAATGAGCAGTTCTTC.

This clone was counted a few times. The chain links TRBV6-6 to TRBJ2-7, with a weak D call TRBD1 (5 bases). This CDR3 is built from 12 residues. Between the trimmed V and J ends, which lost 7 bases and 3 bases, there was a span of 10 bases. The germline V gene has CDR1 MNHNY and CDR2 SVGAGI (reference sequence). CDR3 protein: CASTDRGYEQYF. The CDR3 DNA sequence: TGTGCCAGCACAGATAGGGGCTACGAGCAGTACTTC.

This clone was counted between two and nine times. The chain carries TRBV10-3 and TRBJ2-2; D might be TRBD1 (8 bases). Germline-derived CDR1 and CDR2 are ENHRY and SYGVKD. The CDR3 has 17 residues. Trimming shortened V by 4 bases and J by 4 bases, and 19 bases separated the two germline ends. CDR3 loop: CAISVDRGGYGTGELFF. DNA for the CDR3: TGTGCCATCAGTGTCGACAGGGGAGGGTATGGCACCGGGGAGCTGTTTTTT.

The rearrangement uses TRBV29-1 and TRBJ2-1, with D possibly being TRBD2 (5 bases). Trimming removed 3 bases at V and 2 bases at J, with 11 bases between. The germline CDR1 and CDR2 sequences are SQVTM and ANQGSEA. The CDR3 sequence is 14 residues long. The CDR3 spells CSVEGVRTYNEQFF. In DNA form, the CDR3 reads TGCAGCGTTGAGGGAGTCAGGACCTACAATGAGCAGTTCTTC.

This sequence joins TRBV7-9 and TRBJ2-3; 7 bases agree with TRBD2. Looked up from germline, CDR1 is SEHNR and CDR2 is FQNEAQ (reference sequence). V lost 0 bases to trimming and J lost 3 bases; unmatched junction nucleotides: 3. CDR3 length: 15 residues. The CDR3 loop is CASSLAARETDTQYF. The CDR3 nucleotides are TGTGCCAGCAGCTTAGCGGCGCGGGAGACAGATACGCAGTATTTT.

This clone was detected a few times. V and J are TRBV29-1 and TRBJ1-2, with unresolved D. The CDR3 extends over 12 amino acids. Trimming removed 7 bases from V and 6 bases from J, with 15 bases in between. Germline values: CDR1 SQVTM, CDR2 ANQGSEA. In nucleotides, the CDR3 is TGCAGCGCCGGGAGTAGAATCGATGGCTACACCTTC. Translating it yields CSAGSRIDGYTF.

This chain joins TRBV4-3 and TRBJ2-7, with D possibly TRBD2 on 5 matching bases. CDR1 is LGHNA and CDR2 is YSLEER in the germline V gene. V was clipped by 1 base and J by 2 bases, with 12 bases between them. The CDR3 sequence is 15 residues long. In nucleotides, the CDR3 is TGCGCCAGCAGCCAAGTGTACCGGGGAGCCTACGAGCAGTACTTC. It yields the protein CASSQVYRGAYEQYF.

The V call is TRBV9, the J call TRBJ1-2, with D hard to call. The CDR3 loop spans 17 amino acids. Germline-derived CDR1 and CDR2 are SGDLS and YYNGEE. V was trimmed by 3 bases and J by 5 bases, leaving 23 bases between them. DNA for the CDR3: TGTGCCAGCAGCGGGAGGGTGGGGTCGACCTTCGGGTATGGCTACACCTTC. This encodes CASSGRVGSTFGYGYTF.

This chain joins TRBV29-1 and TRBJ2-2; D remains ambiguous. Germline V gene sequence: CDR1 SQVTM, CDR2 ANQGSEA. V was cut by 7 bases and J by 7 bases, with 16 bases left in between. CDR3 length: 13 amino acids. In DNA, the CDR3 is TGCAGCGCAACTTCCCCCGATGGCGGGGAGCTGTTTTTT. It yields the protein CSATSPDGGELFF.

The chain couples TRBV18 to TRBJ2-1, with 9 positions matching TRBD1. The germline gives CDR1 KGHSH, CDR2 LQKENI. This CDR3 region has 16 residues. The trim removed 0 bases at V and 7 bases at J, leaving 7 bases unmatched. The CDR3 protein is CASSPPGQGLINEQFF. The CDR3 DNA sequence: TGTGCCAGCTCACCACCGGGACAGGGTCTTATAAATGAGCAGTTCTTC.

Points on this clone: The sample holds other DNA sequences that translate to the same CDR3. The rearrangement joins TRBV29-1 to TRBJ2-2, with D uncertain. CDR1 and CDR2 from the germline V gene are SQVTM and ANQGSEA. V was shortened by 4 bases and J by 2 bases, with 8 bases between the two germline ends. The CDR3 is 13 residues long. The CDR3: CSVVGENTGELFF. The CDR3 nucleotides read TGCAGCGTTGTCGGTGAAAACACCGGGGAGCTGTTTTTT.

The chain recombines TRBV29-1 with TRBJ2-7, with TRBD1 identical over 9 bases. Germline CDR1 and CDR2: SQVTM and ANQGSEA. The CDR3 loop spans 13 amino acids. The ends lost 6 bases at V and 5 bases at J; junction bases unmatched: 8. This CDR3 reads CSVDGQGRDEQYF. Here the CDR3 DNA reads TGCAGCGTGGATGGACAGGGGAGGGACGAGCAGTACTTC.

In this sample, this clone turned up a few times. This chain uses TRBV13 with TRBJ2-5, with D tentatively TRBD2 (6 bases). The V and J ends lost 2 bases and 5 bases respectively, with 18 bases between them. CDR3 length: 16 residues. Germline lookup yields CDR1 PRHDT and CDR2 FYEKMQ (reference sequence). CDR3 nucleotides: TGTGCCAGCAGCTTACCCTCGGAGGGCCTTAGGGAGACCCAGTACTTC. This gives the protein CASSLPSEGLRETQYF.

In its sample, this clone was seen a few times. The rearrangement uses TRBV5-1 and TRBJ2-7; D gene unclear. The CDR3 spans 13 residues. Germline-derived CDR1 and CDR2 are SGHRS and YFSETQ. The ends were cut back, 1 base at V and 2 bases at J, with 7 bases in the middle. The DNA for the CDR3 is TGCGCCAGCAGCTTGAAGGGCGCCTACGAGCAGTACTTC. Translated, it gives CASSLKGAYEQYF.

The rearrangement uses TRBV9 and TRBJ2-7, with a possible D match to TRBD1 (6 bases). From germline, CDR1 is SGDLS and CDR2 YYNGEE. The CDR3 is 14 amino acids. Trimming removed 2 bases from V and 0 bases from J, with 9 bases in between. CDR3 coding DNA: TGTGCCAGCAGCGTGAAACAGGGCTCCTACGAGCAGTACTTC. This sequence encodes CASSVKQGSYEQYF.

The chain combines TRBV9 with TRBJ1-2; 9 bases agree with TRBD1. Germline V lookup: CDR1 SGDLS, CDR2 YYNGEE. The ends lost 0 bases at V and 0 bases at J; junction bases unmatched: 6. CDR3 length equals 17 residues. CDR3 residues: CASSVGRDRVANYGYTF. The CDR3 DNA reads as TGTGCCAGCAGCGTAGGACGGGACAGGGTAGCTAACTATGGCTACACCTTC.